This TCR beta chain came from a study of T cell responses to AZD1222 COVID-19 vaccine (dated by TCRdb to about 2021). For context, the study as a whole: AZD1222 recipients given second doses at about 4 weeks or at about 12 weeks were pooled, since spike-specific TCR depth and breadth were not found to differ between the two schedules. TCR sequencing was performed for approximately 240 trial participants, of whom roughly 200 were given two doses of AZD1222 and about 25 were given two doses of MenACWY control vaccine. Trial participants were enrolled into age subgroups of 18-55, 56-69 and 70-plus years, which contained roughly 140, 27 and 60 TCR-sequenced participants, respectively. Results the study describes overall, beyond this receptor: Conclusions about previously exposed vaccinees are limited because only 6 or 7 AZD1222 recipients were SARS-CoV-2 seropositive at baseline. The 56-69-year group was small, and its depth increase did not reach significance, likely because of low power. After two AZD1222 doses, both the breadth and the depth of spike-specific TCRs were significantly higher than at day 0 and than in MenACWY recipients. Reportedly, almost half of the unique spike-specific TCRs recognized epitopes lying outside the regions that are mutated in the B.1.351 and B.1.1.7 variants. Because no samples from the day 14 peak response were available, repertoires could be characterized only after the peak T cell response. Participants were mostly white British and included more females than males, and it was suggested by the authors that clonal diversity may have been underestimated. The whole spike protein was spanned by vaccine-associated CD4 TCRs, and dominant responses were seen in regions 160-218 and 743-854.

About this clone: No antigen is known for it. No base-level quality is on record; no much larger clone is a single base apart.

V was cut back by 7 bases and J by 7 bases, leaving a gap of 20 bases between them. From a lookup of the germline V gene, CDR1 and CDR2 are SQVTM and ANQGSEA. The CDR3 covers 13 residues, taking in both the cysteine and the phenylalanine. Here the CDR3 DNA is all that survives: 39 bases in frame from base 1. The CDR3 regions of human TCRbeta chains were analyzed by immunosequencing. The study's processing was this. TCRs in the repertoires were matched against a reference library of SARS-CoV-2-specific TCRs that had been generated with the MIRA antigen-specificity platform. Breadth was defined as the fraction of unique TCRs that were SARS-CoV-2-associated. Depth was defined as the fraction of total T cells that were SARS-CoV-2-associated. Using the MIRA data, each spike-specific TCR was mapped to the spike region that the TCR reacts to and placed in a CD4 or CD8 class. Log10-transformed breadth and depth values were compared by one-way ANOVA with Sidak's multiple comparisons tests. TCRdb retrieved this table from immuneACCESS and kept in-frame rearrangements only. Not all clones are present; in checked studies, unresolved V genes account for under half, and no reason is known for the remainder. V, J and clone size reflect that table, while D and trimming were determined from the DNA. This sample has fewer than 150,000 clones in its table, and approximately 90% of those were observed once. The biggest ten clones account for about 3% of the sample.

The sample's time point label, in plain terms: baseline before first vaccination. Samples from vaccinated people were obtained from the UK trials COV001 and COV002, which included a single-blind randomized controlled phase 2/3 trial of AZD1222 (ChAdOx1 nCoV-19) in healthy adults. Trial participant PBMC samples were collected at day 0 and day 28 after the second dose for TCRbeta chain sequencing. The sequenced sample was peripheral blood, obtained on day 0 of AZD1222 vaccination. The source of this sequence is an adult in good health. The sequence is built from TRBV29-1 and TRBJ2-7; possibly the D gene is TRBD1, per 5 matching bases. CDR3 protein: CSALTAYKGEQYF. The DNA reads as follows: TGCAGCGCCCTGACAGCCTATAAAGGGGAGCAGTACTTC.